Below, 21 T cell receptor beta chains from the same sample are listed, as sequenced in a study of CD8 T cells in ankylosing spondylitis. TCRdb reprocessed the 5' RACE reads with MiXCR, giving one entry per CDR3 protein. The table records about 66,000 distinct CDR3 sequences, 6.2% of them present only once. The sample comprised synovial fluid, either unsorted or a sorted T cell fraction (not recorded which). The source of these receptors is a male donor with ankylosing spondylitis.

The chain recombines TRBV6-1 with TRBJ2-5; D remains unclear. V was shortened by 4 bases and J by 5 bases, with 11 bases between the two germline ends. Germline V gene sequence: CDR1 MNHNS, CDR2 SASEGT. This CDR3 contains 13 residues. The CDR3 sequence is CASSGARWETQYF. The DNA for the CDR3 is TGTGCCAGCAGTGGGGCTAGGTGGGAGACCCAGTACTTC.

CDR3 nucleotides: TGTGCCAGCAAGGGGGGGACTAGAGGGACCGGGGAGCTGTTTTTT. Its protein product is CASKGGTRGTGELFF. The rearrangement uses TRBV7-2 and TRBJ2-2; 8 bases line up with TRBD2. Germline V gene lookup returns CDR1 SGHTA and CDR2 FQGNSA. The CDR3 runs 15 residues. J lost 5 bases, V lost 7 bases, and 9 bases had no gene match.

This clonotype was recorded many times. The chain uses TRBV28 and TRBJ2-7; 7 positions match TRBD1. V lost 9 bases and J lost 0; bases outside the gene matches: 2. CDR1 is MDHEN and CDR2 is SYDVKM in the germline V gene. This CDR3 has 12 residues. CDR3 coding DNA: TGTGCCAGTTGGGACAGCTCCTACGAGCAGTACTTC. Its translation is CASWDSSYEQYF.

This rearrangement joins TRBV6-5 to TRBJ2-7, with D unclear. The germline V gene encodes CDR1 MNHEY and CDR2 SVGAGI. Trimming left V 3 bases short and J 6 bases short, with 15 bases between. The CDR3 is made up of 14 amino acids. CDR3 DNA sequence: TGTGCCAGCAGTTATGGACCTGGGGTGGGCGAGCAGTACTTC. Its translation is CASSYGPGVGEQYF.

This clonotype showed up many times. The chain carries TRBV18 and TRBJ2-1; 8 nucleotides agree with TRBD1. The CDR3 has 16 residues. V shed 6 bases and J 7 bases; nucleotides not matched to a gene: 14. Germline lookup yields CDR1 KGHSH and CDR2 LQKENI. The DNA for the CDR3 is TGTGCCAGCTCCCTTGGGCGCGACAGGGGAAGAAATGAGCAGTTCTTC. This codes for CASSLGRDRGRNEQFF.

V gene TRBV11-2 combines with J gene TRBJ1-3; 7 bases are shared with TRBD1. The CDR3 covers 13 residues. Germline CDR1 and CDR2: SGHAT and FQNNGV. V lost 5 bases to trimming and J lost 6 bases; unmatched junction nucleotides: 4. The CDR3 reads CASSQGVSNTIYF. The CDR3, as DNA: TGTGCCAGCAGCCAGGGGGTATCAAACACCATATATTTT. Full variable domain (missing parts from reference TRBV11-2 and TRBJ1-3): EAGVAQSPRYKIIEKRQSVAFWCNPISGHATLYWYQQILGQGPKLLIQFQNNGVVDDSQLPKDRFSAERLKGVDSTLKIQPAKLEDSAVYLCASSQGVSNTIYFGEGSWLTVV.

This clonotype has a count of ten or more. The V call is TRBV7-8, the J call TRBJ1-5; 9 bases are a match to TRBD1. Germline V gives CDR1 SGHVS, CDR2 FQNEAQ. The CDR3 has 16 residues. Trimming removed 4 bases from V and 7 bases from J; junction bases left unmatched: 11. The CDR3 nucleotides are TGTGCCAGCAGCTCAATGGGACAGGGCTTTGACCAGCCCCAGCATTTT. Translating gives CASSSMGQGFDQPQHF.

This clonotype has more than one count but fewer than ten. CDR3 loop: CASSPWGEGNQPQHF. CDR3 in DNA: TGTGCCAGCAGCCCCTGGGGTGAGGGCAATCAGCCCCAGCATTTT. The genes are TRBV7-2 and TRBJ1-5; D remains ambiguous. Between the trimmed V and J ends, which lost 5 bases and 2 bases, there was a span of 13 bases. The CDR3 runs 15 residues. Germline V CDR1 and CDR2: SGHTA, FQGNSA.

This clonotype was seen more than once but under ten times. V usage is TRBV21-1 and J usage is TRBJ1-2; TRBD1, the D gene given by the table, was not confirmed from the DNA. TRBV21-1 is designated a pseudogene. The CDR3 is 16 residues long. The CDR3 coding sequence is TGTGCCAGCAGCAAAGCGCTTTGGCACAGGGACTATGGCTACACCTTC. Translating gives CASSKALWHRDYGYTF.

The chain is built from TRBV11-2 and TRBJ2-1; D remains unclear. With 3 bases removed from V and 4 bases from J, the gap between germline ends came to 13 bases. This CDR3 contains 15 residues. The germline CDR1 and CDR2 sequences are SGHAT and FQNNGV. CDR3 in amino acids: CASSLGGVGYNEQFF. The CDR3, as DNA: TGTGCCAGCAGCTTGGGTGGAGTCGGGTACAATGAGCAGTTCTTC.

The sample holds many counts of this clonotype. This sequence joins TRBV4-1 and TRBJ2-7, with D perhaps TRBD1 (6 bases). CDR1 MGHRA and CDR2 YSYEKL come from the germline V gene. Trimming cost V 4 bases and J 2 bases, with 21 bases left between them. This CDR3 comprises 17 residues. The CDR3 spells CASSPSGDTFYPYEQYF. CDR3 in DNA: TGCGCCAGCAGCCCCTCCGGGGACACCTTCTACCCCTACGAGCAGTACTTC.

This clonotype was seen repeatedly, ten times or more. The rearrangement links TRBV15 to TRBJ1-4; 8 nucleotides align to TRBD1. Germline loops: CDR1 LNHNV, CDR2 YYDKDF (reference sequence). This CDR3 contains 16 residues. V lost 3 bases, J lost 4 bases, and 7 bases stayed unmatched. CDR3 residues: CATSRAAGQGNEKLFF. Here the CDR3 DNA reads TGTGCCACCAGCAGGGCCGCCGGACAGGGTAATGAAAAACTGTTTTTT. The whole variable domain, filled in from reference TRBV15 and TRBJ1-4, reads DAMVIQNPRYQVTQFGKPVTLSCSQTLNHNVMYWYQQKSSQAPKLLFHYYDKDFNNEADTPDNFQSRRPNTSFCFLDIRSPGLGDTAMYLCATSRAAGQGNEKLFFGSGTQLSVL.

This clonotype showed up just a few times. V gene TRBV7-3 combines with J gene TRBJ2-1, with TRBD2 as a possible D gene (5 bases). Trimming cost V 1 base and J 7 bases, with 14 bases left between them. Per the germline V gene, CDR1 is SGHTA and CDR2 is FQGTGA. The CDR3 loop spans 15 amino acids. In DNA, the CDR3 is TGTGCCAGCAGCTTAAGGTCGGGGTCACCTAATGAGCAGTTCTTC. The encoded protein is CASSLRSGSPNEQFF.

This clonotype was found many times. J is TRBJ2-1 and V is TRBV20-1, with 11 bases lining up with TRBD2. The CDR3 is made up of 15 amino acids. CDR1 is DFQATT, CDR2 SNEGSKA, per germline (reference sequence). V gave up 7 bases and J gave up 5 bases; unmatched junction bases: 10. CDR3 in amino acids: CSVLAGGLNHNEQFF. The CDR3 DNA follows: TGCAGTGTCCTAGCGGGGGGACTCAACCACAATGAGCAGTTCTTC.

The chain recombines TRBV6-1 with TRBJ2-7; TRBD2 agrees at 10 bases. This CDR3 has 16 amino acids. The V gene end was trimmed by 2 bases and the J gene end by 7 bases; junction bases not matched to a gene: 11. Germline V lookup: CDR1 MNHNS, CDR2 SASEGT. The CDR3 sequence: CASSESPAGGPGEQYF. The DNA of the CDR3 is TGTGCCAGCAGTGAATCCCCAGCGGGAGGGCCGGGTGAGCAGTACTTC.

This clonotype was observed many times. J is TRBJ1-1 and V is TRBV5-1; D unresolved. The CDR3 has 14 amino acids. V shed 2 bases and J shed 6 bases, with 14 bases lying between them. Germline CDR1 is SGHRS and CDR2 is YFSETQ. The CDR3 region has the DNA TGCGCCAGCAGCTTAGGGCTCAGGCTGCCTGAAGCTTTCTTT. It translates to CASSLGLRLPEAFF.

There are many counts of this clonotype. The DNA of the CDR3 is TGTGCCAGCAGATCAAGCCGGGACAGGTCCTACGAGCAGTACTTC. Translated, it gives CASRSSRDRSYEQYF. The V gene is TRBV7-9, the J gene TRBJ2-7, with 8 bases that match TRBD1. The V segment lost 6 bases and the J segment 1 base; nucleotides outside the gene matches: 8. This CDR3 comprises 15 residues. Germline loops: CDR1 SEHNR, CDR2 FQNEAQ (reference sequence).

The sample holds many counts of this clonotype. V gene TRBV18 combines with J gene TRBJ2-4, with D uncertain. CDR1 and CDR2 (germline): KGHSH, LQKENI. The V end lost 2 bases, the J end lost 0 bases, and 5 bases lay between the germline ends. The CDR3 is 14 residues long. The DNA for the CDR3 is TGTGCCAGCTCACCAGCAGGAGCCAAAAACATTCAGTACTTC. It specifies CASSPAGAKNIQYF.

This clonotype has more than one count but fewer than ten. The gene calls are TRBV7-2 and TRBJ1-1, with D maybe TRBD1 (5 bases). The CDR3 length is 13 residues. V lost 0 bases to trimming and J lost 10 bases, with 12 bases between them. Per germline, CDR1 SGHTA and CDR2 FQGNSA. This CDR3 reads CASSLAETEGAFF. CDR3 coding DNA: TGTGCCAGCAGCTTAGCGGAGACAGAGGGAGCTTTCTTT. Full variable domain (remainder filled in from reference TRBV7-2 and TRBJ1-1): GAGVSQSPSNKVTEKGKDVELRCDPISGHTALYWYRQSLGQGLEFLIYFQGNSAPDKSGLPSDRFSAERTGGSVSTLTIQRTQQEDSAVYLCASSLAETEGAFFGQGTRLTVV.

In this sample, this clonotype turned up many times. The chain combines TRBV6-2 or TRBV6-3 with TRBJ2-5; unclear D gene. CDR3 length equals 12 residues. CDR1 and CDR2 from the germline V gene are MNHEY and SVGEGT. Trimming took 4 bases from V and 5 from J, leaving 8 bases between them. DNA for the CDR3: TGTGCCAGCAGTTCTTTGGAGGAGACCCAGTACTTC. As protein: CASSSLEETQYF.

This clonotype has more than one count but fewer than ten. The chain is built from TRBV5-8 and TRBJ2-1; D possibly matches TRBD1 or TRBD2 (5 bases each). CDR3 size: 17 residues. Trimming cost V 0 bases and J 3 bases, with 16 bases left between them. Germline assignment: CDR1 SGHTS and CDR2 YDEGEE. CDR3 DNA sequence: TGTGCCAGCAGCTTGGTGTTGTCGGGGCCCCGCTACAATGAGCAGTTCTTC. Translation: CASSLVLSGPRYNEQFF.